This TCR beta chain derives from a study of blood T cell repertoires in COVID-19. Study-level background: PBMCs, B-cell-depleted T cells, or T cells provided the cDNA or gDNA that made up the material.

The data were produced by immunoSEQ multiplex PCR, yet TCRdb's version contains in-frame clones alone and is incomplete. The sample lists around 81,000 clones, roughly 80% seen once, with about 12% in the top ten. This CDR3 comprises 15 residues. Germline lookup yields CDR1 MNHEY and CDR2 SMNVEV (reference sequence). The J segment lost 6 bases and the V segment lost 4 bases, leaving 7 bases of the junction unmatched. V is TRBV27 and J is TRBJ1-2; 11 bases are shared with TRBD1. The clonotype was recovered from a human donor in a cohort sampled during active COVID-19. Sequenced: peripheral blood. This CDR3 reads CASSSPGQGVHGYTF. DNA for the CDR3: TGTGCCAGCAGTTCCCCGGGACAGGGGGTCCATGGCTACACCTTC.